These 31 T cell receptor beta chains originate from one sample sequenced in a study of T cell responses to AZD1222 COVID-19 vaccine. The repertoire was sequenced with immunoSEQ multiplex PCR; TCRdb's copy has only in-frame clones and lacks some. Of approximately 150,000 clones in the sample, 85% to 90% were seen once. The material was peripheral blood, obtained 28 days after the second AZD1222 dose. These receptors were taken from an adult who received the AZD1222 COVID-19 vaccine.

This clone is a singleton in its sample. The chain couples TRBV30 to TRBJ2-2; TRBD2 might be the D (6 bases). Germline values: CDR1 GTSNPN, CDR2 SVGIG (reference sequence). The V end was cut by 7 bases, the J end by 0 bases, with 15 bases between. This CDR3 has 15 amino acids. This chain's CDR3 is CASKSGPTNTGELFF. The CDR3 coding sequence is TGTGCCTCTAAAAGCGGGCCTACGAACACCGGGGAGCTGTTTTTT.

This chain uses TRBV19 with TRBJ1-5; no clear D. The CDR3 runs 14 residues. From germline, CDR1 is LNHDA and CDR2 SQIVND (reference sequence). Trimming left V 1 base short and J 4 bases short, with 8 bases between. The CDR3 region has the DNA TGTGCCAGTAGTATAGGTCAGGTAAATCAGCCCCAGCATTTT. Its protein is CASSIGQVNQPQHF.

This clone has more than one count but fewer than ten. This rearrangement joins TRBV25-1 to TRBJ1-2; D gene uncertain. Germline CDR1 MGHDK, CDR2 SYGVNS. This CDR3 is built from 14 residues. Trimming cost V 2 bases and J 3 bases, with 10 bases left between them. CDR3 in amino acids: CASSEGTAHYGYTF. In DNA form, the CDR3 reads TGTGCCAGCAGTGAAGGAACAGCACACTATGGCTACACCTTC.

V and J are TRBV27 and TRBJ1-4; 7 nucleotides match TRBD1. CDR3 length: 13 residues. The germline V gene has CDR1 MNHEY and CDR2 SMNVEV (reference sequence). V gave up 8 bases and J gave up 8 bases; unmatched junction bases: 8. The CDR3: CASVDREGEKLFF. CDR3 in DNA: TGTGCCAGCGTAGACAGGGAGGGGGAAAAACTGTTTTTT.

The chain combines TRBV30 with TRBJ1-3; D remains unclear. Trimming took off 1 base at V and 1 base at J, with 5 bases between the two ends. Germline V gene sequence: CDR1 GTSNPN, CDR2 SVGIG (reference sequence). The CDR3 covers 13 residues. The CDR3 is CAWSGSSGNTIYF. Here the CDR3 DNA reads TGTGCCTGGAGTGGCAGTTCTGGAAACACCATATATTTT.

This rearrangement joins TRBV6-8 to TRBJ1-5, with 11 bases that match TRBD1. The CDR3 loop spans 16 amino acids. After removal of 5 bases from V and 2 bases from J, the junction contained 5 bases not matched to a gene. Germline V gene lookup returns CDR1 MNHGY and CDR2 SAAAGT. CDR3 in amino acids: CASSGRDRGGNQPQHF. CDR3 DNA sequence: TGTGCCAGCAGTGGGAGGGACAGGGGGGGCAATCAGCCCCAGCATTTT.

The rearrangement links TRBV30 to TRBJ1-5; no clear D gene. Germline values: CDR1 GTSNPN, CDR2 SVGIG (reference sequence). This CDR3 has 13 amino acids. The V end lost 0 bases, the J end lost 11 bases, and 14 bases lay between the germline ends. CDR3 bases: TGTGCCTGGAGTGTAGCTGATCGGGCAACCCAGCATTTT. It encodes CAWSVADRATQHF. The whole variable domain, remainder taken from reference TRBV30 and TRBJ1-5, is SQTIHQWPATLVQPVGSPLSLECTVEGTSNPNLYWYRQAAGRGLQLLFYSVGIGQISSEVPQNLSASRPQDRQFILSSKKLLLSDSGFYLCAWSVADRATQHFGDGTRLSIL.

The CDR3 DNA reads TGTGCCAGCAGTTTGGACAGGGCCAGGAATGAGCAGTTCTTC. Residues: CASSLDRARNEQFF. V is TRBV6-5 and J is TRBJ2-1; 8 bases match TRBD1. With 4 bases clipped from V and 7 bases from J, the junction kept 6 bases outside the gene matches. This CDR3 is 14 amino acids long. Germline V gene sequence: CDR1 MNHEY, CDR2 SVGAGI.

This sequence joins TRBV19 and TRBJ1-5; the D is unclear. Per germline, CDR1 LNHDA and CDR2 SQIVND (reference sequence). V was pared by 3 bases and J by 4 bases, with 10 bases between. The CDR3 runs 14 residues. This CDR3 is CASSMMGRNQPQHF. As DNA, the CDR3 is TGTGCCAGTAGTATGATGGGGAGAAATCAGCCCCAGCATTTT.

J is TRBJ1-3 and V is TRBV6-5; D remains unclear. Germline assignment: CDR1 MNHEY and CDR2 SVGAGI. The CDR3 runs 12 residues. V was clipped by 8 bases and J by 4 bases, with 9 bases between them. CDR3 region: CASGLEGNTIYF. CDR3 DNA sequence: TGTGCCAGCGGGCTAGAGGGAAACACCATATATTTT.

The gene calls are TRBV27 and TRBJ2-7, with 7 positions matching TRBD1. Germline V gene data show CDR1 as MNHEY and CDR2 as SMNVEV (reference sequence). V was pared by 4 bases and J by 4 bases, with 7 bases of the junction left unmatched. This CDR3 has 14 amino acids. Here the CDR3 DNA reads TGTGCCAGCAGTTCGTGGCAGGGGGTGTACGAGCAGTACTTC. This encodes CASSSWQGVYEQYF.

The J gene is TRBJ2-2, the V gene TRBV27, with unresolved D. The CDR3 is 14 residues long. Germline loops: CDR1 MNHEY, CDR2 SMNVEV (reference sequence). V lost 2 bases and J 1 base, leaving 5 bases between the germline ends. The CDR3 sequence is CASSLGQNTGELFF. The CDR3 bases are TGTGCCAGCAGTTTAGGTCAGAACACCGGGGAGCTGTTTTTT.

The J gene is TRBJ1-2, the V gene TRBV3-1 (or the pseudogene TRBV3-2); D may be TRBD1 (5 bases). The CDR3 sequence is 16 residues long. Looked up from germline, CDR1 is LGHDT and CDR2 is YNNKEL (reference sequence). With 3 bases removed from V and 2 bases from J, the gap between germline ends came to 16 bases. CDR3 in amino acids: CASSHPDWGINYGYTF. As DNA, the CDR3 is TGTGCCAGCAGCCACCCGGATTGGGGGATAAACTATGGCTACACCTTC.

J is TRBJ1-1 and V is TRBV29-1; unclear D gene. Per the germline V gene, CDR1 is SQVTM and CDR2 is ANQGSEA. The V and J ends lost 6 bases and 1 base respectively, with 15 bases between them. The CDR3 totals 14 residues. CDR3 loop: CSVMGLDKNTEAFF. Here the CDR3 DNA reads TGCAGCGTCATGGGATTAGACAAGAACACTGAAGCTTTCTTT.

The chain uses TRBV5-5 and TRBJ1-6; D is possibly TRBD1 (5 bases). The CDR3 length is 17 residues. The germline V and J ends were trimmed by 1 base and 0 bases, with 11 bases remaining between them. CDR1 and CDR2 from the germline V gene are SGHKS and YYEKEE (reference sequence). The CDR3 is CASSLTGLSSYNSPLHF. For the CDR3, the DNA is TGTGCCAGCAGCTTGACAGGCTTGAGCTCCTATAATTCACCCCTCCACTTT.

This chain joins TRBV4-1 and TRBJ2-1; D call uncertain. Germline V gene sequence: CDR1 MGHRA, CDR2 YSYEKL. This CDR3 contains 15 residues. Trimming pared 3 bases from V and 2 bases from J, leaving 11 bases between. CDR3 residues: CASSHLVTPYNEQFF. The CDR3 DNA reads TGCGCCAGCAGCCATCTAGTAACCCCCTACAATGAGCAGTTCTTC.

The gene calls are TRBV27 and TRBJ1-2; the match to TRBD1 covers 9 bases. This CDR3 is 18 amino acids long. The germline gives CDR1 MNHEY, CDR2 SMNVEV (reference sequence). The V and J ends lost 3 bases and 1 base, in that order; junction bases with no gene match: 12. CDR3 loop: CASSLFSVPGQGNYGYTF. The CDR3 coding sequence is TGTGCCAGCAGTTTGTTCTCAGTCCCGGGACAGGGTAACTATGGCTACACCTTC.

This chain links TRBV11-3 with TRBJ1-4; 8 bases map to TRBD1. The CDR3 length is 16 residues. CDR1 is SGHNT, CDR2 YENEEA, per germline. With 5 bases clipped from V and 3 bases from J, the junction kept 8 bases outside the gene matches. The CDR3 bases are TGTGCCAGCAGCCCCGGGACAGGCGCTTCTAATGAAAAACTGTTTTTT. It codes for CASSPGTGASNEKLFF.

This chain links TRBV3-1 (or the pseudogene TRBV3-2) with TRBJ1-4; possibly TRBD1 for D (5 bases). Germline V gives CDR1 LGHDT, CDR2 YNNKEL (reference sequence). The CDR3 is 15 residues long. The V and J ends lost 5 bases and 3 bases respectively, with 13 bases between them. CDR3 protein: CASSLRGTANEKLFF. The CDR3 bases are TGTGCCAGCAGCTTGCGGGGGACGGCTAATGAAAAACTGTTTTTT.

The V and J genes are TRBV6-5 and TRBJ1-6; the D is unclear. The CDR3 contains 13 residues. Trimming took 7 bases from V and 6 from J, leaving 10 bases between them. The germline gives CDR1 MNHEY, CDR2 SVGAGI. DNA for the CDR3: TGTGCCAGCATGACCCGTTCTAATTCACCCCTCCACTTT. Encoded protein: CASMTRSNSPLHF.

CDR3: CASSFRFYEQYF. In DNA form, the CDR3 reads TGTGCCAGCAGTTTCAGGTTCTACGAGCAGTACTTC. V gene TRBV6-5 combines with J gene TRBJ2-7; D remains ambiguous. The CDR3 extends over 12 amino acids. V was clipped by 4 bases and J by 3 bases, with 7 bases between them. Germline V gives CDR1 MNHEY, CDR2 SVGAGI.

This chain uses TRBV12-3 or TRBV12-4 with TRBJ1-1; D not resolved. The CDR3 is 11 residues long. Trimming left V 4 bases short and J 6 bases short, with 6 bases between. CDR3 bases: TGTGCCAGCAGTTATCGGGCTGAAGCTTTCTTT. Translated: CASSYRAEAFF.

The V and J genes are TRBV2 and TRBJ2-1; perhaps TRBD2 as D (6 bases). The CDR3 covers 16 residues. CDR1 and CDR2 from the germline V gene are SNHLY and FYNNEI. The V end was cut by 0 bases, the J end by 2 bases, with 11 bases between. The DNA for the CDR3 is TGTGCCAGCAGTGAAGCAGGCGGACTACCCTACAATGAGCAGTTCTTC. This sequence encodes CASSEAGGLPYNEQFF.

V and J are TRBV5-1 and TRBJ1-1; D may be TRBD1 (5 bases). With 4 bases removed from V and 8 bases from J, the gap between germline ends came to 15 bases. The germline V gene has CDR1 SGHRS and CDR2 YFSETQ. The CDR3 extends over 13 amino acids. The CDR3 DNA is TGCGCCAGCAGCGTCGGGACCGGGCCGGAAGCTTTCTTT. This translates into CASSVGTGPEAFF.

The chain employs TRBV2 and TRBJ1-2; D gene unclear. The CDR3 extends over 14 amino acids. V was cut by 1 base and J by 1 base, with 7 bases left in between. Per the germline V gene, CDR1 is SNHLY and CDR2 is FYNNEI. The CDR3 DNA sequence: TGTGCCAGCAGTGAAGTGGGCGTTAACTATGGCTACACCTTC. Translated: CASSEVGVNYGYTF.

CDR3 DNA: TGCGCCAGCAGCCAAGAAAGGGGTTCAAACACTGAAGCTTTCTTT. It specifies CASSQERGSNTEAFF. The V and J genes are TRBV4-1 and TRBJ1-1; a possible D gene is TRBD1 (5 bases). The germline V and J ends were trimmed by 0 bases and 2 bases, with 10 bases remaining between them. This CDR3 spans 15 amino acids. The germline gives CDR1 MGHRA, CDR2 YSYEKL.

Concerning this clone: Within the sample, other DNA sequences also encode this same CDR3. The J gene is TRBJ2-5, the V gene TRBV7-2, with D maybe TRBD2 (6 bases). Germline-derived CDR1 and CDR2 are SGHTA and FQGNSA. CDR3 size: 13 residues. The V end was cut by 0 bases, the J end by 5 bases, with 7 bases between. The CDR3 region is CASSLAGGETQYF. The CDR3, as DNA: TGTGCCAGCAGCTTAGCGGGGGGTGAGACCCAGTACTTC.

CDR3 in DNA: TGTGCCAGCAGCCAAGAACCATCTAGGCCCCTAACGGGGGATACGCAGTATTTT. Encoded protein: CASSQEPSRPLTGDTQYF. This chain connects TRBV4-2 to TRBJ2-3, with TRBD2 as a possible D gene (5 bases). There are 18 residues in the CDR3. The germline gives CDR1 LGHNA, CDR2 YNFKEQ. With 0 bases removed from V and 6 bases from J, the gap between germline ends came to 22 bases.

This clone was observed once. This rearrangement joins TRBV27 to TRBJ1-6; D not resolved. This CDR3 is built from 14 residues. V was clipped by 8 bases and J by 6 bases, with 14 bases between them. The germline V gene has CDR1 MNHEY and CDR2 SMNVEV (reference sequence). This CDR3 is CASGVLTVNSPLHF. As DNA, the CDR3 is TGTGCCAGCGGTGTATTAACCGTTAATTCACCCCTCCACTTT.

The CDR3 sequence is CASRDRGGSYQPQHF. In nucleotides, the CDR3 is TGTGCCAGTAGAGACAGGGGAGGGTCCTATCAGCCCCAGCATTTT. The V call is TRBV19, the J call TRBJ1-5; 8 bases are shared with TRBD1. The CDR3 totals 15 residues. Trimming took 6 bases from V and 5 from J; bases not matched to a gene: 9. Germline V gene sequence: CDR1 LNHDA, CDR2 SQIVND (reference sequence).

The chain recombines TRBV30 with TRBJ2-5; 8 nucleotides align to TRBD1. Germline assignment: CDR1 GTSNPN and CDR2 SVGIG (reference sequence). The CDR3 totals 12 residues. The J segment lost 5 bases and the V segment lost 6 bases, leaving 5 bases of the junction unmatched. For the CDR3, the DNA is TGTGCCTGCAGGGGGCGCGGGGAGACCCAGTACTTC. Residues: CACRGRGETQYF.